The 22 T cell receptor beta chains below come from one sample, sequenced in a study of blood T cell repertoires in COVID-19 (dated by TCRdb to 2020 to 2021). Receptors were amplified or captured by the immunoSEQ multiplex PCR assay. In its TCRdb copy, this immuneACCESS table keeps in-frame sequences only and misses some clones. Where compared with another copy, unresolved V genes explain less than half of these, and the others have no known cause. The sample table shows about 440,000 clones, and 90% are seen once. Jointly, the top ten make up 0.55% to 0.75% of the sample. The specimen sequenced was PBMCs or T cells enriched from blood (not recorded which). All receptors derive from a man between 18 and 35 years old who had recovered from COVID-19.

The chain couples TRBV5-4 to TRBJ2-2; possibly TRBD1 for D (6 bases). Germline V gives CDR1 SGHNT, CDR2 YYREEE (reference sequence). Trimming removed 4 bases at V and 5 bases at J, with 9 bases between. The CDR3 covers 13 residues. CDR3 residues: CASSIQGTGELFF. The CDR3 DNA is TGTGCCAGCAGCATACAGGGTACCGGGGAGCTGTTTTTT.

The V and J genes are TRBV4-1 and TRBJ2-2; TRBD1 might be the D (6 bases). V lost 6 bases to trimming and J lost 0 bases, with 11 bases between them. The CDR3 loop spans 15 amino acids. CDR1 and CDR2 (germline): MGHRA, YSYEKL. CDR3 sequence reads: CASRMSGANTGELFF. The CDR3 nucleotides are TGCGCCAGCAGGATGTCAGGGGCGAACACCGGGGAGCTGTTTTTT.

V gene TRBV2 combines with J gene TRBJ1-1; no reliable D call. V dropped 2 bases and J dropped 3 bases, with 4 bases sitting between them. The CDR3 extends over 12 amino acids. Germline CDR1 is SNHLY and CDR2 is FYNNEI. The CDR3 DNA follows: TGTGCCAGCAGTGAATATTACACTGAAGCTTTCTTT. Translation gives CASSEYYTEAFF.

This sequence joins TRBV6-6 and TRBJ1-6; perhaps TRBD1 as D (6 bases). Per the germline V gene, CDR1 is MNHNY and CDR2 is SVGAGI (reference sequence). The CDR3 extends over 17 amino acids. Trimming left V 5 bases short and J 10 bases short, with 24 bases between. CDR3: CASSQRPETGCGSPLHF. The CDR3 DNA is TGTGCCAGCAGTCAACGGCCCGAAACAGGGTGCGGGTCACCCCTCCACTTT.

This chain links TRBV14 with TRBJ1-1; 11 positions match TRBD1. Germline values: CDR1 SGHDN, CDR2 FVKESK. The CDR3 extends over 19 amino acids. J was trimmed by 3 bases and V by 3 bases; bases with no gene match: 15. In DNA form, the CDR3 reads TGTGCCAGCAGCCATGCGGCGCCGCGGGACAGGGGGAAAGACACTGAAGCTTTCTTT. Its protein is CASSHAAPRDRGKDTEAFF.

The chain carries TRBV5-1 and TRBJ1-1; 11 nucleotides align to TRBD1. Germline trimming cut 2 bases from V and 4 bases from J; bases unmatched to any gene: 7. This CDR3 is 16 amino acids long. CDR1 SGHRS and CDR2 YFSETQ come from the germline V gene. The CDR3 is CASSFTPGTGGTEAFF. CDR3 nucleotides: TGCGCCAGCAGCTTTACCCCCGGGACAGGGGGCACTGAAGCTTTCTTT. Filled out from reference TRBV5-1 and TRBJ1-1, the complete variable domain reads KAGVTQTPRYLIKTRGQQVTLSCSPISGHRSVSWYQQTPGQGLQFLFEYFSETQRNKGNFPGRFSGRQFSNSRSEMNVSTLELGDSALYLCASSFTPGTGGTEAFFGQGTRLTVV.

The chain recombines TRBV3-1 (or the pseudogene TRBV3-2) with TRBJ2-2, with D hard to call. The CDR3 contains 12 residues. V dropped 1 base and J dropped 6 bases, with 3 bases sitting between them. Germline-derived CDR1 and CDR2 are LGHDT and YNNKEL (reference sequence). CDR3 in amino acids: CASSQVSGELFF. In nucleotides, the CDR3 is TGTGCCAGCAGCCAAGTCTCCGGGGAGCTGTTTTTT.

V gene TRBV7-3 combines with J gene TRBJ2-1, with TRBD2 as a possible D gene (6 bases). The germline V and J ends were trimmed by 8 bases and 8 bases, with 16 bases remaining between them. The CDR3 loop spans 13 amino acids. Per germline, CDR1 SGHTA and CDR2 FQGTGA. The CDR3 spells CASCGETPHEQFF. The CDR3 DNA is TGTGCCAGCTGCGGGGAGACGCCCCATGAGCAGTTCTTC.

The V call is TRBV5-4, the J call TRBJ1-1; D ambiguous. The CDR3 contains 16 residues. V lost 4 bases and J lost 5, with 21 bases in between. Germline values: CDR1 SGHNT, CDR2 YYREEE (reference sequence). CDR3 nucleotide sequence: TGTGCCAGCAGCGCTGGAGGGCGGGTAGATAAAACTGAAGCTTTCTTT. Encoded protein: CASSAGGRVDKTEAFF.

In its sample, this clone was seen once. The chain carries TRBV5-1 and TRBJ1-1; possibly TRBD1 for D (5 bases). Germline V gene lookup returns CDR1 SGHRS and CDR2 YFSETQ. The V end was cut by 0 bases, the J end by 4 bases, with 13 bases between. CDR3 length: 15 residues. The CDR3 spells CASSLGFGGSTEAFF. The CDR3 DNA is TGCGCCAGCAGCTTGGGATTCGGGGGATCCACTGAAGCTTTCTTT.

This chain connects TRBV9 to TRBJ1-1; 7 bases are shared with TRBD1. Germline CDR1 is SGDLS and CDR2 is YYNGEE. CDR3 length equals 16 residues. V dropped 0 bases and J dropped 0; count of bases not matched to a gene: 5. The CDR3 coding sequence is TGTGCCAGCAGCGTAGAAGGGGGCAGGCTGAACACTGAAGCTTTCTTT. Translation: CASSVEGGRLNTEAFF.

The J gene is TRBJ1-2, the V gene TRBV27; D perhaps matches TRBD1 (5 bases). The germline CDR1 and CDR2 sequences are MNHEY and SMNVEV (reference sequence). The CDR3 loop spans 16 amino acids. V gave up 6 bases and J gave up 1 base, with 18 bases separating them. Here the CDR3 DNA reads TGTGCCAGCAGGCCAGGGTTGGAAGGCCTTAACTATGGCTACACCTTC. Residues: CASRPGLEGLNYGYTF.

The chain links TRBV27 to TRBJ1-2, with 9 bases aligning to TRBD1. CDR1 and CDR2 (germline): MNHEY, SMNVEV (reference sequence). V was clipped by 6 bases and J by 2 bases; unmatched bases: 10. CDR3 length equals 16 residues. The CDR3 is CASRQMGQGVNYGYTF. CDR3 nucleotides: TGTGCCAGCAGACAAATGGGACAGGGAGTAAACTATGGCTACACCTTC.

Points on this clone: The DNA is left out, because the CDR3 cannot be placed on it with certainty; the CDR3 is given as TCRdb lists it. The chain links TRBV11-2 to TRBJ1-2. The CDR3 spans 15 residues, counting both ends. In germline, CDR1 is SGHAT, CDR2 FQNNGV. CDR3 in amino acids: CASSSVRRDRSGYTF.

The sample holds one count of this clone. The V gene is TRBV9, the J gene TRBJ2-1; 13 bases line up with TRBD2. The CDR3 runs to 17 residues. The V gene end was trimmed by 2 bases and the J gene end by 5 bases; junction bases not matched to a gene: 7. Germline CDR1 reads SGDLS; CDR2 reads YYNGEE. Written as DNA, the CDR3 is TGTGCCAGCAGCGTCCGGACTAGCGGGAGAGATAACAATGAGCAGTTCTTC. Protein sequence: CASSVRTSGRDNNEQFF.

J is TRBJ2-7 and V is TRBV29-1; 8 bases align to TRBD1. This CDR3 is built from 15 residues. The junction had 9 bases not matched to a gene; V was cut back by 3 bases and J by 2 bases. The V gene's germline CDR1 is SQVTM and CDR2 ANQGSEA. The CDR3 protein is CSVEGYRGETYEQYF. The CDR3 region has the DNA TGCAGCGTTGAGGGATACAGGGGGGAAACCTACGAGCAGTACTTC.

The chain couples TRBV2 to TRBJ1-2, with 8 bases aligning to TRBD1. Trimming removed 3 bases from V and 7 bases from J; junction bases left unmatched: 4. The CDR3 is made up of 13 amino acids. The V gene's germline CDR1 is SNHLY and CDR2 FYNNEI. The CDR3 nucleotides are TGTGCCAGCAGTGACAGGGGGCGGGGTGGCTACACCTTC. It is translated as CASSDRGRGGYTF. The variable domain in full, with the rest retrieved from reference TRBV2 and TRBJ1-2, is EPEVTQTPSHQVTQMGQEVILRCVPISNHLYFYWYRQILGQKVEFLVSFYNNEISEKSEIFDDQFSVERPDGSNFTLKIRSTKLEDSAMYFCASSDRGRGGYTFGSGTRLTVV.

The genes are TRBV18 and TRBJ1-5, with TRBD1 as a possible D gene (5 bases). CDR1 and CDR2 from the germline V gene are KGHSH and LQKENI. Between the trimmed V and J ends, which lost 3 bases and 6 bases, there was a span of 18 bases. The CDR3 has 16 residues. Here the CDR3 reads CASSPPAGISPQPQHF. The CDR3 coding sequence is TGTGCCAGCTCACCCCCCGCAGGGATCTCGCCTCAGCCCCAGCATTTT. The full variable domain, in which reference TRBV18 and TRBJ1-5 provide the parts outside the CDR3, is NAGVMQNPRHLVRRRGQEARLRCSPMKGHSHVYWYRQLPEEGLKFMVYLQKENIIDESGMPKERFSAEFPKEGPSILRIQQVVRGDSAAYFCASSPPAGISPQPQHFGDGTRLSIL.

This clone was counted once. The genes are TRBV19 and TRBJ1-5; 9 nucleotides agree with TRBD1. The CDR3 length is 16 residues. V shed 3 bases and J 3 bases; nucleotides not matched to a gene: 6. Germline-derived CDR1 and CDR2 are LNHDA and SQIVND (reference sequence). The CDR3 reads CASSIVTGGNNQPQHF. CDR3 coding DNA: TGTGCCAGTAGTATCGTGACAGGGGGGAACAATCAGCCCCAGCATTTT.

The chain links TRBV10-1 to TRBJ1-1; 8 bases fit TRBD1. Germline V gives CDR1 WNHNN, CDR2 SYGVQD (reference sequence). J was trimmed by 1 base and V by 7 bases; bases with no gene match: 5. CDR3 length: 14 residues. CDR3 DNA: TGCGCCAGCACCCCGACAGGGGAGAACACTGAAGCTTTCTTT. Translating it yields CASTPTGENTEAFF.

The genes are TRBV2 and TRBJ1-3, with TRBD1 as a possible D gene (5 bases). The CDR3 has 16 residues. Trimming removed 2 bases from V and 2 bases from J, with 13 bases in between. Germline CDR1 SNHLY, CDR2 FYNNEI. This CDR3 is CASSEIGHLTGNTIYF. CDR3 bases: TGTGCCAGCAGTGAAATTGGACACCTTACTGGAAACACCATATATTTT.

This chain joins TRBV6-1 and TRBJ1-1; perhaps TRBD1 as D (6 bases). Germline values: CDR1 MNHNS, CDR2 SASEGT. Trimming removed 7 bases from V and 1 base from J, with 10 bases in between. This CDR3 contains 13 residues. CDR3 sequence: CASNDRPNTEAFF. The CDR3 region has the DNA TGTGCCAGCAACGACAGGCCGAACACTGAAGCTTTCTTT.